This T cell receptor beta chain was captured by sequencing in a study of beta chain features in type 1 diabetes. For the study at large: Examined across all samples were about 99,000,000 sorted cells. Overall study results and limits: When Type 1 diabetes patients were examined, their TCRB CDR3s proved moderately but significantly shorter in all four CD4+ subsets.

As concerns this clone: Its specificity is not known.

The length of the CDR3 is 11 residues. CDR1 and CDR2 from the germline V gene are DFQATT and SNEGSKA (reference sequence). The ends were cut back, 6 bases at V and 5 bases at J, with 7 bases in the middle. The sequenced template was cDNA made from the entire isolated RNA. The repertoire was sequenced with immunoSEQ multiplex PCR; TCRdb's copy has only in-frame clones and lacks some. This table holds under 300,000 clones, less than 35% found once. The sequence was collected from a man under 40 in good health. The rearrangement joins TRBV20-1 to TRBJ2-2; the D is unclear. The sequenced sample was central memory CD4+ T cells from blood. Here the CDR3 reads CSALMTGELFF. Here the CDR3 DNA reads TGCAGTGCCCTGATGACCGGGGAGCTGTTTTTT.